Below are 30 T cell receptor beta chains sequenced from a single sample in a study of blood T cell repertoires in COVID-19. The assay was immunoSEQ multiplex PCR, and TCRdb's table has in-frame clones only and misses some. The table has roughly 53,000 clones, approximately 85% seen once. Sequencing was carried out using peripheral blood. These receptors came from a human donor in a cohort sampled during active COVID-19.

The chain joins TRBV6-5 to TRBJ2-7; possibly TRBD1 for D (6 bases). This CDR3 is built from 14 residues. Germline V CDR1 and CDR2: MNHEY, SVGAGI. Trimming took off 9 bases at V and 9 bases at J, with 24 bases between the two ends. The CDR3 spells CASSPQGSQGGQYF. As DNA, the CDR3 is TGTGCCAGTTCCCCACAGGGCAGTCAGGGCGGGCAGTACTTC.

This chain connects TRBV7-6 to TRBJ2-7; D is unresolved. Looked up from germline, CDR1 is SGHVS and CDR2 is FNYEAQ. V lost 1 base, J lost 2 bases, and 3 bases lay in between. The CDR3 runs to 12 residues. CDR3 in amino acids: CASSLEPYEQYF. The CDR3 nucleotides are TGTGCCAGCAGCTTAGAGCCCTACGAGCAGTACTTC.

The chain is built from TRBV15 and TRBJ1-4, with D hard to call. This CDR3 comprises 15 residues. Germline V gives CDR1 LNHNV, CDR2 YYDKDF (reference sequence). Trimming stripped 0 bases from V and 0 bases from J, with 5 bases between. The CDR3 sequence: CATSRERATNEKLFF. The CDR3, as DNA: TGTGCCACCAGCAGAGAACGCGCAACTAATGAAAAACTGTTTTTT.

As concerns this clone: Germline and junction disagree at one end, which may indicate a read error. The chain joins TRBV7-2 to TRBJ2-5; 10 bases are shared with TRBD2. CDR3 length equals 13 residues. Germline assignment: CDR1 SGHTA and CDR2 FQGNSA. Here the CDR3 DNA reads TGTGCCAGCAGCCTAGCGGGAGCACAGACCCAGTACTTC. This encodes CASSLAGAQTQYF.

This clone was recorded once. The chain joins TRBV7-8 to TRBJ1-1; unclear D gene. The V end lost 5 bases, the J end lost 0 bases, and 13 bases lay between the germline ends. The CDR3 sequence is 15 residues long. Germline CDR1 and CDR2: SGHVS and FQNEAQ. CDR3 region: CASSPRGSLNTEAFF. CDR3 nucleotide sequence: TGTGCCAGCAGCCCCCGCGGGTCCTTGAACACTGAAGCTTTCTTT.

The gene calls are TRBV29-1 and TRBJ2-1; D perhaps matches TRBD2 (5 bases). The CDR3 consists of 15 residues. Trimming took off 4 bases at V and 1 base at J, with 14 bases between the two ends. CDR1 and CDR2 from the germline V gene are SQVTM and ANQGSEA. The CDR3 DNA is TGCAGCGTTGTTAAGGGAGCCATTTCCTACAATGAGCAGTTCTTC. It yields the protein CSVVKGAISYNEQFF.

The chain employs TRBV6-5 and TRBJ2-7; TRBD1 is a possible D gene (5 bases). Germline values: CDR1 MNHEY, CDR2 SVGAGI. This CDR3 is built from 14 residues. V was trimmed by 2 bases and J by 5 bases, leaving 13 bases between them. CDR3 DNA sequence: TGTGCCAGCAGTTACGGACAAGGTGTCCACGAGCAGTACTTC. The encoded protein is CASSYGQGVHEQYF.

CDR3 sequence: CASSPLLGRGHKPNEQFF. CDR3 in DNA: TGTGCCAGCAGTCCCCTCCTCGGGCGGGGCCATAAACCCAATGAGCAGTTCTTC. V gene TRBV28 combines with J gene TRBJ2-1, with D possibly TRBD2 on 6 matching bases. Trimming shortened V by 5 bases and J by 6 bases, and 26 bases separated the two germline ends. Germline assignment: CDR1 MDHEN and CDR2 SYDVKM. The CDR3 runs 18 residues. The full variable domain, in which reference TRBV28 and TRBJ2-1 provide the parts outside the CDR3, is DVKVTQSSRYLVKRTGEKVFLECVQDMDHENMFWYRQDPGLGLRLIYFSYDVKMKEKGDIPEGYSVSREKKERFSLILESASTNQTSMYLCASSPLLGRGHKPNEQFFGPGTRLTVL.

On this clone itself: At one end, the junction sequence differs from germline, possibly due to a read error. The chain links TRBV2 to TRBJ2-3; TRBD2 is a possible D gene (5 bases). Germline V gives CDR1 SNHLY, CDR2 FYNNEI. This CDR3 contains 13 residues. The CDR3 sequence: CASRGESIDTQYF. The CDR3 DNA reads as TGTGCCAGCAGGGGAGAAAGCATAGATACGCAGTATTTT.

The V call is TRBV3-1 (or the pseudogene TRBV3-2), the J call TRBJ1-2; no clear D gene. The germline V gene encodes CDR1 LGHDT and CDR2 YNNKEL (reference sequence). V lost 5 bases to trimming and J lost 5 bases, with 6 bases between them. There are 11 residues in the CDR3. CDR3 sequence: CASSRGYGYTF. The CDR3 coding sequence is TGTGCCAGCAGCAGAGGATATGGCTACACCTTC.

This CDR3 is CASSYGTKGRDTQYF. The DNA of the CDR3 is TGTGCCAGCAGTTATGGGACAAAAGGCCGAGATACGCAGTATTTT. The rearrangement links TRBV27 to TRBJ2-3; TRBD1 might be the D (6 bases). Trimming pared 4 bases from V and 5 bases from J, leaving 16 bases between. The germline V gene encodes CDR1 MNHEY and CDR2 SMNVEV (reference sequence). There are 15 residues in the CDR3.

The chain has TRBV18 and TRBJ1-2; 7 bases are a match to TRBD1. This CDR3 contains 18 residues. The V gene end was trimmed by 0 bases and the J gene end by 4 bases; junction bases not matched to a gene: 14. In germline, CDR1 is KGHSH, CDR2 LQKENI. CDR3 sequence reads: CASSPPGPQGQTGYGYTF. The CDR3 DNA reads TGTGCCAGCTCACCACCGGGACCACAGGGGCAAACCGGCTATGGCTACACCTTC.

The chain links TRBV4-3 to TRBJ1-2; 7 positions agree with TRBD1. Germline V gene data show CDR1 as LGHNA and CDR2 as YSLEER. CDR3 length: 14 amino acids. Unmatched junction bases numbered 7, after V lost 2 bases and J lost 7 bases. In DNA form, the CDR3 reads TGCGCCAGCAGCCAAATGACAGGGTTGGCTGGCTACACCTTC. Translating it yields CASSQMTGLAGYTF.

The CDR3, as DNA: TGCGCCAGCTCGACAGGGGATCTCTATGGCTACACCTTC. This encodes CASSTGDLYGYTF. V usage is TRBV5-1 and J usage is TRBJ1-2; 8 positions match TRBD1. The CDR3 is 13 residues long. The V and J ends lost 7 bases and 4 bases, in that order; junction bases with no gene match: 6. Germline lookup yields CDR1 SGHRS and CDR2 YFSETQ.

The chain carries TRBV28 and TRBJ2-1, with D maybe TRBD1 (6 bases). V was trimmed by 8 bases and J by 12 bases, leaving 23 bases between them. Germline-derived CDR1 and CDR2 are MDHEN and SYDVKM. The CDR3 runs 14 residues. The CDR3 region is CASQRLTGIRTQFF. For the CDR3, the DNA is TGTGCCAGCCAACGCCTCACAGGGATAAGAACGCAGTTCTTC.

V gene TRBV7-9 combines with J gene TRBJ2-3; TRBD2 matches 7 bases. Losses at the gene ends were 6 bases for V and 4 bases for J; bases not matched to a gene: 10. Germline assignment: CDR1 SEHNR and CDR2 FQNEAQ (reference sequence). The CDR3 totals 15 residues. CDR3 protein: CASRRGTTRADTQYF. In nucleotides, the CDR3 is TGTGCCAGCAGACGAGGGACTACTCGGGCAGATACGCAGTATTTT. Filled out from reference TRBV7-9 and TRBJ2-3, the complete variable domain reads DTGVSQNPRHKITKRGQNVTFRCDPISEHNRLYWYRQTLGQGPEFLTYFQNEAQLEKSRLLSDRFSAERPKGSFSTLEIQRTEQGDSAMYLCASRRGTTRADTQYFGPGTRLTVL.

The CDR3 reads CASSTGQGQTQYF. CDR3 sequence (DNA): TGTGCCAGTAGTACGGGACAGGGGCAGACCCAGTACTTC. The J gene is TRBJ2-5, the V gene TRBV19; 10 bases match TRBD1. CDR3 size: 13 residues. V lost 4 bases and J lost 6; bases outside the gene matches: 2. Germline V gene sequence: CDR1 LNHDA, CDR2 SQIVND (reference sequence).

V usage is TRBV7-2 and J usage is TRBJ2-1, with unresolved D. Per germline, CDR1 SGHTA and CDR2 FQGNSA. V lost 5 bases and J 0 bases, leaving 11 bases between the germline ends. This CDR3 region has 15 residues. The CDR3: CASSPDKSSYNEQFF. The DNA for the CDR3 is TGTGCCAGCAGCCCAGATAAATCCTCCTACAATGAGCAGTTCTTC.

V is TRBV2 and J is TRBJ2-3; 9 nucleotides line up with TRBD2. The J segment lost 4 bases and the V segment lost 7 bases, leaving 6 bases of the junction unmatched. Germline V CDR1 and CDR2: SNHLY, FYNNEI. The CDR3 extends over 14 amino acids. CDR3 nucleotide sequence: TGTGCCAGCAAGGCGGGGGGGCCAGCAGATACGCAGTATTTT. Translating it yields CASKAGGPADTQYF. The full variable domain, with the rest looked up from reference TRBV2 and TRBJ2-3, is EPEVTQTPSHQVTQMGQEVILRCVPISNHLYFYWYRQILGQKVEFLVSFYNNEISEKSEIFDDQFSVERPDGSNFTLKIRSTKLEDSAMYFCASKAGGPADTQYFGPGTRLTVL.

The genes are TRBV5-1 and TRBJ2-3; 8 nucleotides agree with TRBD1. The CDR3 covers 18 residues. Germline V gene lookup returns CDR1 SGHRS and CDR2 YFSETQ. V shed 3 bases, J shed 2 bases, and the junction held 14 bases outside the gene matches. As DNA, the CDR3 is TGCGCCAGCAGCTCGAACCGTCCGGGACAGGTAAACACAGATACGCAGTATTTT. Translated: CASSSNRPGQVNTDTQYF. The full variable domain, in which reference TRBV5-1 and TRBJ2-3 provide the parts outside the CDR3, is KAGVTQTPRYLIKTRGQQVTLSCSPISGHRSVSWYQQTPGQGLQFLFEYFSETQRNKGNFPGRFSGRQFSNSRSEMNVSTLELGDSALYLCASSSNRPGQVNTDTQYFGPGTRLTVL.

This chain uses TRBV2 with TRBJ2-5; no definite D call. CDR1 and CDR2 (germline): SNHLY, FYNNEI. V lost 6 bases to trimming and J lost 7 bases, with 12 bases between them. The CDR3 has 12 amino acids. This CDR3 is CASSLPPGTQYF. The CDR3 coding sequence is TGTGCCAGCAGCCTGCCCCCAGGGACCCAGTACTTC.

This clone has just a few counts. The chain links TRBV6-4 to TRBJ2-1, with TRBD2 as a possible D gene (5 bases). CDR1 and CDR2 from the germline V gene are MRHNA and SNTAGT. The germline V and J ends were trimmed by 6 bases and 7 bases, with 19 bases remaining between them. This CDR3 comprises 15 residues. CDR3 region: CASREEAGRPNEQFF. The CDR3 DNA sequence: TGTGCCAGCAGAGAAGAGGCGGGCAGGCCTAATGAGCAGTTCTTC.

V and J are TRBV3-1 (or the pseudogene TRBV3-2) and TRBJ1-1; the D is unclear. The germline V and J ends were trimmed by 8 bases and 10 bases, with 20 bases remaining between them. There are 13 residues in the CDR3. Germline V gene sequence: CDR1 LGHDT, CDR2 YNNKEL (reference sequence). Here the CDR3 reads CASSDGRSGGAFF. The CDR3 DNA sequence: TGTGCCAGCTCCGACGGGAGGTCGGGAGGAGCTTTCTTT.

The chain has TRBV29-1 and TRBJ2-7, with 7 bases aligning to TRBD1. Trimming cost V 3 bases and J 2 bases; bases outside gene matches: 4. The germline V gene encodes CDR1 SQVTM and CDR2 ANQGSEA. The CDR3 extends over 13 amino acids. The CDR3 spells CSVEGQFTYEQYF. The CDR3 nucleotides read TGCAGCGTTGAGGGACAGTTTACCTACGAGCAGTACTTC.

The chain is built from TRBV19 and TRBJ2-7; TRBD1 matches 9 bases. Per germline, CDR1 LNHDA and CDR2 SQIVND (reference sequence). This CDR3 region has 13 residues. J gave up 6 bases and V 9 bases, and 9 bases lay outside the gene matches. For the CDR3, the DNA is TGTGCCAGCGGACAGGGGTCGGGGTCCGAGCAGTACTTC. It codes for CASGQGSGSEQYF.

The genes are TRBV5-6 and TRBJ2-2, with 9 bases fitting TRBD2. J was trimmed by 4 bases and V by 0 bases; bases with no gene match: 7. Germline V lookup: CDR1 SGHDT, CDR2 YYEEEE. The CDR3 runs 17 residues. CDR3 DNA sequence: TGTGCCAGCAGCTTGGCCCTGGCTAGCGGGGTCACCGGGGAGCTGTTTTTT. Its protein product is CASSLALASGVTGELFF.

A few counts support this clone. The rearrangement uses TRBV2 and TRBJ1-4; 7 nucleotides line up with TRBD1. Germline assignment: CDR1 SNHLY and CDR2 FYNNEI. The J segment lost 5 bases and the V segment lost 3 bases, leaving 6 bases of the junction unmatched. The CDR3 consists of 15 residues. The CDR3 loop is CASSEATGMNEKLFF. The CDR3 coding sequence is TGTGCCAGCAGTGAGGCGACAGGGATGAATGAAAAACTGTTTTTT.

This clone was counted a single time. The J gene is TRBJ1-3, the V gene TRBV3-1 (or the pseudogene TRBV3-2); D perhaps matches TRBD1 (5 bases). CDR1 and CDR2 (germline): LGHDT, YNNKEL (reference sequence). V shed 1 base and J shed 0 bases, with 10 bases lying between them. The CDR3 length is 16 residues. In DNA, the CDR3 is TGTGCCAGCAGCCAAGCTGGGGGGGGCTCTGGAAACACCATATATTTT. It is translated as CASSQAGGGSGNTIYF.

The chain is built from TRBV6-5 and TRBJ2-3; TRBD2 matches at 9 bases. V lost 4 bases, J lost 1 base, and 3 bases stayed unmatched. Germline values: CDR1 MNHEY, CDR2 SVGAGI. The CDR3 spans 15 residues. The chain's CDR3 is CASSSPSGGTDTQYF. CDR3 bases: TGTGCCAGCAGTTCCCCTAGCGGGGGCACAGATACGCAGTATTTT.

CDR3 sequence reads: CASSLVGGQDNYGYTF. The CDR3 nucleotides are TGTGCCAGCAGCTTAGTGGGGGGACAGGATAACTATGGCTACACCTTC. The rearrangement links TRBV7-9 to TRBJ1-2; 8 nucleotides align to TRBD1. With 1 base clipped from V and 1 base from J, the junction kept 5 bases outside the gene matches. The CDR3 loop spans 16 amino acids. Germline values: CDR1 SEHNR, CDR2 FQNEAQ (reference sequence).